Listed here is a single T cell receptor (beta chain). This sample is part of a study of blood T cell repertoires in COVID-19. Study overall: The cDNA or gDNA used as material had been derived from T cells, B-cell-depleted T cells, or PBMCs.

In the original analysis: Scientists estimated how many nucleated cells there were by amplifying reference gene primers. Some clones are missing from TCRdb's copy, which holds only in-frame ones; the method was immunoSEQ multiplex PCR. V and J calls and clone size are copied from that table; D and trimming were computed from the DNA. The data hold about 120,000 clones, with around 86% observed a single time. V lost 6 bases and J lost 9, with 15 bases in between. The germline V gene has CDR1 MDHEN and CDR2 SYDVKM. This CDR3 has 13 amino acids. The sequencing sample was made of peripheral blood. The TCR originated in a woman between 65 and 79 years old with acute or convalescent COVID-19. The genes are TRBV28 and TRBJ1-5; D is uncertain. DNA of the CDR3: TGTGCCAGCAGACTAGGCTTAGGTGGGCCCCAGCATTTT. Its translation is CASRLGLGGPQHF.